The source of this T cell receptor (beta chain) is a study of blood T cell repertoires in COVID-19. This clone was recorded only once. Under the authors' procedure: By means of reference gene primer amplification, nucleated cell counts were estimated. Measured with immunoSEQ multiplex PCR; TCRdb has only the in-frame clones, and not every one. V and J calls and clone size are copied from that table; D and trimming were computed from the DNA. The top ten clones hold approximately 4.4% of a sample with about 230,000 clones, around 82% of them seen once. This CDR3 is built from 16 residues. J was trimmed by 1 base and V by 2 bases; bases with no gene match: 6. Germline assignment: CDR1 MGHRA and CDR2 YSYEKL.

This chain links TRBV4-1 with TRBJ1-1; 8 nucleotides line up with TRBD1. This clonotype originated in a middle-aged man with active or convalescent COVID-19. Sequenced input: peripheral blood. For the CDR3, the DNA is TGCGCCAGCAGCCAAACCGCCGGGACAGGGAACACTGAAGCTTTCTTT. This sequence encodes CASSQTAGTGNTEAFF.